Described below is a single TCR beta chain sequence and its context. This specimen belongs to a study of cytomegalovirus exposure and HLA in healthy donors. The V end was cut by 4 bases, the J end by 9 bases, with 25 bases between. This CDR3 is 15 amino acids long. Germline V gene sequence: CDR1 SQVTM, CDR2 ANQGSEA. Vbeta (60) and Jbeta (13) primers were used in the PCR. Profiling relied on immunoSEQ multiplex PCR, and the TCRdb table lists in-frame clones only, not all of them. The sample lists approximately 69,000 clones; 70% to 75% were seen once. The chain has TRBV29-1 and TRBJ2-7, with a weak D call TRBD2 (5 bases). The sample was PBMCs. The receptor's source is a woman aged 25 to 39 in good health and CMV-seropositive. The DNA for the CDR3 is TGCAGCGTTGCCCCCGAGGGTTACCCCACCTCGGGGCAGTACTTC. Its translation is CSVAPEGYPTSGQYF.